This is a list of T cell receptor beta chains from one sample in a study of T cells in localized non-small cell lung cancer. Assay used: immunoSEQ multiplex PCR; TCRdb lists only in-frame clones, some missing. The sample has 15,000 to 20,000 clones; over 75% are singletons. The material was peripheral blood, obtained before any cancer treatment. Source of these receptors: a man between 40 and 75 years old with stage I lung adenocarcinoma. Each CDR3 is given with its conserved first and last residue. Each record gives: CDR3 DNA, CDR3 protein, V gene, J gene, D gene, clone size. D genes are given only for firm matches. Clone size appears in some rows only: once, few, many, or a class for an expanded clone.

cdr3_nt: TGTGCCAGCAGTTACAAAGTAGCGCGCGAGCAGTACTTC; cdr3_aa: CASSYKVAREQYF; v_call: TRBV6-6; j_call: TRBJ2-7; d_call: NA; clone_size: once
cdr3_nt: TGCAGTGCTAGAGTGGTGAATGAGCAGTTCTTC; cdr3_aa: CSARVVNEQFF; v_call: TRBV20-1; j_call: TRBJ2-1; d_call: NA; clone_size: NA
cdr3_nt: TGTGCCAGCAGCCAAGATGCGCGGGTCCGCCCTTTATTTATCGGGGACGAGCAGTACTTC; cdr3_aa: CASSQDARVRPLFIGDEQYF; v_call: TRBV4-2; j_call: TRBJ2-7; d_call: NA; clone_size: NA
cdr3_nt: TGTGCCAGCAGTTTAGGACGGGGCCGACGGGACACTGAAGCTTTCTTT; cdr3_aa: CASSLGRGRRDTEAFF; v_call: TRBV25-1; j_call: TRBJ1-1; d_call: NA; clone_size: few
cdr3_nt: TGTGCCACCCGTCTAGGGGGAGGAGATACGCAGTATTTT; cdr3_aa: CATRLGGGDTQYF; v_call: TRBV6-6; j_call: TRBJ2-3; d_call: NA; clone_size: NA
cdr3_nt: TGTGCCAGCAGCAACGTGGACAGGGGTTACGAGCAGTACTTC; cdr3_aa: CASSNVDRGYEQYF; v_call: TRBV21-1; j_call: TRBJ2-7; d_call: NA; clone_size: NA
cdr3_nt: TGCGCCAGCAGCCAAGGATGGTTCACAGGGGGGAAACACCATATATTT; cdr3_aa: CASSQGWFTGGKHHIF; v_call: TRBV4-1; j_call: TRBJ1-3; d_call: TRBD1; clone_size: NA
cdr3_nt: TGCGCCAGCAGCCAAGGACTAGCGGGAGAGGCCGGGGACAATGAGCAGTTCTTC; cdr3_aa: CASSQGLAGEAGDNEQFF; v_call: TRBV4-1; j_call: TRBJ2-1; d_call: TRBD2; clone_size: NA
cdr3_nt: TGTGCCAGCAGCCTCCCGCCAGGGCGCGGGCTGATGAACACTGAAGCTTTCTTT; cdr3_aa: CASSLPPGRGLMNTEAFF; v_call: TRBV14; j_call: TRBJ1-1; d_call: NA; clone_size: NA
cdr3_nt: TGTGCCATCAGTGAGTCGACCGCGTCTCTGGGAAACACCATATATTTT; cdr3_aa: CAISESTASLGNTIYF; v_call: TRBV10-3; j_call: TRBJ1-3; d_call: NA; clone_size: NA
cdr3_nt: TGCGCCAGCAGCCTCCCAGACAGGCCATCCTACGAGCAGTACTTC; cdr3_aa: CASSLPDRPSYEQYF; v_call: TRBV5-1; j_call: TRBJ2-7; d_call: NA; clone_size: NA
cdr3_nt: TGTGCCAGCAGTTTTCGACCCAACACTGAAGCTTTCTTT; cdr3_aa: CASSFRPNTEAFF; v_call: TRBV27; j_call: TRBJ1-1; d_call: NA; clone_size: NA
cdr3_nt: TGCGCCAGCAGCTTATCTGCTAGCGGGGTCAATGAGCAGTTCTTC; cdr3_aa: CASSLSASGVNEQFF; v_call: TRBV5-1; j_call: TRBJ2-1; d_call: TRBD2; clone_size: NA
cdr3_nt: TGTGCCAGCTCACCATCTAGCGCGGGTTGGAGCGGTGGCTACACCTTC; cdr3_aa: CASSPSSAGWSGGYTF; v_call: TRBV18; j_call: TRBJ1-2; d_call: NA; clone_size: NA
cdr3_nt: TGTGCCAGCTCACCACAGGGGGCGCCTCGTCAGCCCCAGCATTTT; cdr3_aa: CASSPQGAPRQPQHF; v_call: TRBV18; j_call: TRBJ1-5; d_call: TRBD1; clone_size: NA
cdr3_nt: TGTGCCAGCTCACCAGTCCCCTACAAGGGGGTGGACATTCAGTACTTC; cdr3_aa: CASSPVPYKGVDIQYF; v_call: TRBV18; j_call: TRBJ2-4; d_call: NA; clone_size: NA
cdr3_nt: TGTGCCAGCAGTGAATCAGCGGAGAGCTCCTACAATGAGCAGTTCTTC; cdr3_aa: CASSESAESSYNEQFF; v_call: TRBV2; j_call: TRBJ2-1; d_call: NA; clone_size: NA
cdr3_nt: TGCGCCAGCAGCCGGACCGTGCTAGGAGAGTATAATTCACCCCTCCACTTT; cdr3_aa: CASSRTVLGEYNSPLHF; v_call: TRBV5-1; j_call: TRBJ1-6; d_call: NA; clone_size: once
cdr3_nt: TGTGCCAGTACCCCCGGGACAGGGGGCGGGTGGTCCTACGAGCAGTACTTC; cdr3_aa: CASTPGTGGGWSYEQYF; v_call: TRBV19; j_call: TRBJ2-7; d_call: TRBD1; clone_size: NA
cdr3_nt: TGCGCCAGCACCCCTCGCAGGGGGGGCGGGGAGCTGTTTTTT; cdr3_aa: CASTPRRGGGELFF; v_call: TRBV5-1; j_call: TRBJ2-2; d_call: NA; clone_size: NA
cdr3_nt: TGTGCCAGTAGTATAAATCCTAGGGGAGGAAGAACTGAAGCTTTCTTT; cdr3_aa: CASSINPRGGRTEAFF; v_call: TRBV19; j_call: TRBJ1-1; d_call: NA; clone_size: NA
cdr3_nt: TGTGCCAGCAGCCCCTGGACAGGGAACTATGGCTACACCTTC; cdr3_aa: CASSPWTGNYGYTF; v_call: TRBV7-6; j_call: TRBJ1-2; d_call: TRBD1; clone_size: NA